This entry is about one T cell receptor (beta chain). The CDR3 contains 15 residues. V was pared by 7 bases and J by 5 bases, with 7 bases of the junction left unmatched. Germline V gives CDR1 SEHNR, CDR2 FQNEAQ (reference sequence). This entry is derived from a study of T cell changes during pregnancy in multiple sclerosis. Using immunoSEQ multiplex PCR, the repertoire was profiled, and TCRdb retains in-frame clones only, with some absent. The sample has roughly 49,000 clones, 92% seen once. The chain links TRBV7-9 to TRBJ2-1; 11 positions match TRBD1. Source: CD4+ T cells from peripheral blood mononuclear cells, taken in the second trimester of pregnancy. This sequence originates from a female donor in good health, enrolled as a control in a pregnancy study. The DNA for the CDR3 is TGTGCCAGCAATTGGGGGACAGGGGGTAACAATGAGCAGTTCTTC. It codes for CASNWGTGGNNEQFF.